This TCR beta chain was retrieved from a study of tumor and adjacent non-tumor tissue in lung cancer (dated 2018 in TCRdb). Study-level background: By cancer type, the cohort comprised about 13 adenocarcinoma patients, 2 squamous cell carcinoma patients and 1 small cell lung cancer patient. Sequencing generated a total of 120 million or so productive TCRbeta reads, averaging roughly 4.3 million reads per sample. About 30 paired specimens, one tumor and one normal lung sample per patient, were profiled by TCRbeta CDR3 sequencing. The 15 enrolled patients, of whom about 10 were men and 5 were women, were aged about 31 to 76 years and were diagnosed with TNM stage I to III disease. Using bulk TCRbeta repertoires from 15 lung cancer patients, the study set lung tumor tissue side by side with matched distant non-tumor lung tissue. Results the study describes overall, beyond this receptor: Neither the sequencing platform nor unique molecular identifiers are named or mentioned anywhere in the methods. Peripheral blood was not sequenced, so blood TCRbeta repertoires were not examined in the lung cancer patients of the study. Significantly higher TCR diversity (inverse Simpson) was observed in tumor tissue than in normal lung tissue (approximately 440 vs 150, P = 0.0075, Mann-Whitney U test). Only about 14 patients were in the cohort, and the authors stated that larger samples and more detailed clinical data are needed. Younger patients had significantly higher TCR diversity, and higher tumor TCR diversity was associated with shorter overall and disease-free survival. The top 100 clones made up a significantly larger cumulative share of the repertoire in normal lung than in tumor tissue.

Bulk unsorted tissue served as the source for RNA extraction, and RNA quality was assessed using a NanoDrop ND-1000 and an Agilent 2100. Newly diagnosed lung cancer patients without prior chemotherapy who had been admitted for thoracic surgery in China between August and November 2014 were enrolled as donors. Patients who had received previous radiotherapy or chemotherapy, or who had another concurrent cancer, were excluded from the study. Surgical tissue pieces of roughly 1-2.2 cm3 were preserved in RNAlater solution and were kept at -80 degrees C until use. The method behind the library was multiplex PCR. The instrument given in TCRdb is Illumina HiSeq 2500. TCRbeta libraries were constructed through three rounds of nested PCR with primers (Table S4) according to protocols adapted from ARM-PCR. Before sequencing, PCR products of 200-500 bp were cut from the gel and purified using the QIAquick gel extraction kit. The paper's processing steps were these. Reads were cleaned using Trimmomatic, were merged into complete CDR3 sequences using FLASH, and were assigned to V(D)J germline segments using MiTCR. VDJtools was used to compute clonal diversity as the inverse Simpson's index. In-frame sequences without a premature stop codon were defined as productive reads. TCRdb took the public reads, trimmed them with fastp at Q25, ran MiXCR for clone calling and kept in-frame beta chains. For every CDR3 protein sequence, its rows merge into one entry that carries the most common genes and DNA. The V and J calls, along with clone size, are taken from TCRdb and not from the paper's own processing. The sample has 69,000 or so distinct CDR3 sequences on record, around four fifths of them singletons. About 30% of the sample belongs to the ten largest clones.

On this clonotype: Its antigen specificity is not known. One junction end disagrees with the germline gene, perhaps due to a read error.

This sequence was found in a man aged 55 to 70 with non-small cell lung cancer. Sequenced sample: lung tumor tissue.

The DNA sequence follows: TGCAGAGTTGAAGGCGGGCAGGAGTACAATGAGCAGATCTTC. Translated, it reads CRVEGGQEYNEQIF. Recombination connected TRBV29-1 to TRBJ2-1, and possibly TRBD2, on 5 matching bases. The CDR3 contains 14 residues, cysteine and phenylalanine counted. CDR3 DNA is the only sequence kept; it has 42 bases, read in frame from the first base. As encoded in the germline V gene, CDR1 is SQVTM while CDR2 is ANQGSEA.